The 23 T cell receptor beta chains listed next were all sequenced from one sample in a study of blood T cell repertoires in COVID-19. Sequenced by immunoSEQ multiplex PCR; TCRdb stores in-frame clones only, minus some. The repertoire includes 95,000 to 100,000 clones, 80% to 95% of them detected once, and about 5.7% sits in the top ten. The sequenced sample consisted of peripheral blood. These receptors were obtained from a man between 50 and 59 years old with active COVID-19.

The sample holds one count of this clone. This chain uses TRBV28 with TRBJ2-7; 14 bases are shared with TRBD2. In germline, CDR1 is MDHEN, CDR2 SYDVKM. The CDR3 covers 16 residues. With 6 bases clipped from V and 4 bases from J, the junction kept 8 bases outside the gene matches. This chain's CDR3 is CASSPGGLAGEYEQYF. The CDR3 DNA sequence: TGTGCCAGCAGCCCAGGGGGACTAGCGGGAGAATACGAGCAGTACTTC.

A single count supports this clone. The genes are TRBV5-1 and TRBJ2-3; 8 bases are a match to TRBD2. The germline V gene encodes CDR1 SGHRS and CDR2 YFSETQ. Trimming took 4 bases from V and 1 from J; bases not matched to a gene: 8. This CDR3 comprises 16 residues. CDR3 in DNA: TGCGCCAGCAGCCCTACCCCGACTAGCGGCACAGATACGCAGTATTTT. Encoded protein: CASSPTPTSGTDTQYF.

The chain joins TRBV3-1 (or the pseudogene TRBV3-2) to TRBJ2-1; 9 positions match TRBD2. The CDR3 length is 15 residues. Germline lookup yields CDR1 LGHDT and CDR2 YNNKEL (reference sequence). Losses at the gene ends were 4 bases for V and 4 bases for J; bases not matched to a gene: 5. CDR3 DNA sequence: TGTGCCAGCAGCCGAAGTAGCGGGGGTTACAATGAGCAGTTCTTC. Translating gives CASSRSSGGYNEQFF.

The J gene is TRBJ1-2, the V gene TRBV2, with 8 bases matching TRBD1. V gave up 7 bases and J gave up 4 bases; unmatched junction bases: 8. The germline V gene encodes CDR1 SNHLY and CDR2 FYNNEI. The CDR3 loop spans 14 amino acids. The CDR3 loop is CASTLQGGGYGYTF. CDR3 DNA sequence: TGTGCCAGCACCTTACAGGGGGGTGGCTATGGCTACACCTTC.

V and J are TRBV9 and TRBJ1-1; 9 nucleotides align to TRBD1. V lost 0 bases and J lost 5; bases outside the gene matches: 5. Germline CDR1 reads SGDLS; CDR2 reads YYNGEE. CDR3 length equals 15 residues. This CDR3 is CASSVALDRGTEAFF. The CDR3 DNA follows: TGTGCCAGCAGCGTAGCGTTGGACAGGGGAACTGAAGCTTTCTTT.

This chain connects TRBV21-1 to TRBJ1-2; no DNA check was done on the table's D call, TRBD1. TRBV21-1 is a recognized pseudogene. The CDR3 extends over 13 amino acids. CDR3 sequence: CASSEGQGLGYTF. For the CDR3, the DNA is TGTGCCAGCAGCGAAGGACAGGGGTTGGGCTACACCTTC.

This chain connects TRBV19 to TRBJ2-7; 9 nucleotides agree with TRBD1. V lost 1 base and J lost 2; bases outside the gene matches: 0. The V gene's germline CDR1 is LNHDA and CDR2 SQIVND (reference sequence). The CDR3 length is 14 residues. In nucleotides, the CDR3 is TGTGCCAGTAGTATAGGACAGGGGGCCTACGAGCAGTACTTC. It yields the protein CASSIGQGAYEQYF.

This clone was detected a few times. This chain links TRBV5-1 with TRBJ1-4; TRBD1 aligns across 7 bases. J gave up 7 bases and V 0 bases, and 6 bases lay outside the gene matches. Germline CDR1 is SGHRS and CDR2 is YFSETQ. The CDR3 is 15 amino acids. CDR3: CASSLAAGGGEKLFF. CDR3 DNA: TGCGCCAGCAGCTTGGCGGCAGGGGGTGGTGAAAAACTGTTTTTT.

This sequence joins TRBV4-1 and TRBJ2-3; 11 positions agree with TRBD2. The germline CDR1 and CDR2 sequences are MGHRA and YSYEKL. The CDR3 covers 19 residues. With 1 base clipped from V and 3 bases from J, the junction kept 12 bases outside the gene matches. The CDR3 protein is CASSQGATSGNIGTDTQYF. The CDR3 nucleotides read TGCGCCAGCAGCCAAGGTGCGACTAGCGGGAATATAGGAACAGATACGCAGTATTTT.

The chain combines TRBV7-9 with TRBJ2-2, with D tentatively TRBD2 (5 bases). Germline-derived CDR1 and CDR2 are SEHNR and FQNEAQ (reference sequence). V gave up 0 bases and J gave up 4 bases, with 12 bases separating them. The CDR3 length is 16 residues. The CDR3: CASSLAPSIGTGELFF. The CDR3 DNA reads as TGTGCCAGCAGCTTAGCCCCTAGCATCGGCACCGGGGAGCTGTTTTTT.

The V call is TRBV7-3, the J call TRBJ1-1; TRBD1 matches at 8 bases. The V gene's germline CDR1 is SGHTA and CDR2 FQGTGA. The CDR3 consists of 16 residues. With V trimmed by 0 bases and J by 0 bases, 3 bases remained unmatched. Here the CDR3 reads CASSLTPDRVNTEAFF. The CDR3 DNA follows: TGTGCCAGCAGCTTAACCCCGGACAGGGTGAACACTGAAGCTTTCTTT.

The chain couples TRBV18 to TRBJ2-7; 8 bases align to TRBD1. Looked up from germline, CDR1 is KGHSH and CDR2 is LQKENI. Trimming took 3 bases from V and 4 from J; bases not matched to a gene: 11. The CDR3 length is 16 residues. The CDR3 coding sequence is TGTGCCAGCTCACCTGTCCCCGGACAGGGTCAATACGAGCAGTACTTC. Translated, it gives CASSPVPGQGQYEQYF.

This clone was seen more than once but under ten times. The V and J genes are TRBV29-1 and TRBJ1-2; D is unclear. The germline V gene has CDR1 SQVTM and CDR2 ANQGSEA. The CDR3 is 12 residues long. Trimming left V 6 bases short and J 1 base short, with 9 bases between. Here the CDR3 DNA reads TGCAGCGTGGAGACGGTTAACTATGGCTACACCTTC. It codes for CSVETVNYGYTF.

This clone turned up a few times. J is TRBJ1-2 and V is TRBV6-1; 8 bases are a match to TRBD1. The V segment lost 3 bases and the J segment 4 bases; nucleotides outside the gene matches: 4. The CDR3 loop spans 14 amino acids. Germline assignment: CDR1 MNHNS and CDR2 SASEGT. For the CDR3, the DNA is TGTGCCAGCAGTGATACAGGGGGTCCCTATGGCTACACCTTC. This translates into CASSDTGGPYGYTF.

V gene TRBV24-1 combines with J gene TRBJ2-1; 16 bases line up with TRBD2. CDR3 length equals 17 residues. Germline CDR1 and CDR2: KGHDR and SFDVKD. V lost 3 bases to trimming and J lost 10 bases; unmatched junction nucleotides: 8. CDR3 in amino acids: CATSDPGLAGGPREQFF. The CDR3 bases are TGTGCCACCAGTGATCCGGGACTAGCGGGAGGGCCGAGAGAGCAGTTCTTC.

This chain links TRBV28 with TRBJ2-7; 12 bases are a match to TRBD2. V was clipped by 1 base and J by 4 bases; unmatched bases: 5. Germline values: CDR1 MDHEN, CDR2 SYDVKM. The CDR3 consists of 16 residues. CDR3: CASSLFLAGGPYEQYF. CDR3 nucleotides: TGTGCCAGCAGTTTATTCCTAGCGGGAGGGCCTTACGAGCAGTACTTC.

The CDR3 sequence: CASSPNSDSSYEQYF. Written as DNA, the CDR3 is TGCGCCAGCAGCCCAAACTCCGACAGCTCCTACGAGCAGTACTTC. J is TRBJ2-7 and V is TRBV5-1; a weak D match, TRBD1 (5 bases). The CDR3 consists of 15 residues. Germline CDR1 is SGHRS and CDR2 is YFSETQ. V gave up 4 bases and J gave up 0 bases, with 14 bases separating them. The full variable domain, with the rest looked up from reference TRBV5-1 and TRBJ2-7, is KAGVTQTPRYLIKTRGQQVTLSCSPISGHRSVSWYQQTPGQGLQFLFEYFSETQRNKGNFPGRFSGRQFSNSRSEMNVSTLELGDSALYLCASSPNSDSSYEQYFGPGTRLTVT.

The chain carries TRBV25-1 and TRBJ1-1, with D possibly matching TRBD1 (5 bases). Per the germline V gene, CDR1 is MGHDK and CDR2 is SYGVNS. The CDR3 has 15 amino acids. V lost 4 bases to trimming and J lost 1 base, with 13 bases between them. The chain's CDR3 is CASSGGRGWNTEAFF. The CDR3 bases are TGTGCCAGCAGTGGGGGAAGGGGCTGGAACACTGAAGCTTTCTTT.

This rearrangement joins TRBV2 to TRBJ2-1, with 11 bases aligning to TRBD2. Germline trimming cut 3 bases from V and 7 bases from J; bases unmatched to any gene: 2. There are 14 residues in the CDR3. Germline V gives CDR1 SNHLY, CDR2 FYNNEI. CDR3 sequence (DNA): TGTGCCAGCAGTGAGGCTAGCGGGAGGAATGAGCAGTTCTTC. This translates into CASSEASGRNEQFF.

The rearrangement links TRBV10-1 to TRBJ2-1; 12 nucleotides agree with TRBD2. V lost 6 bases and J lost 4; bases outside the gene matches: 7. This CDR3 region has 16 residues. Germline V gene lookup returns CDR1 WNHNN and CDR2 SYGVQD (reference sequence). The CDR3 DNA reads TGCGCCAGCAGGGCCCGACTAGCGGGAGTGTACAATGAGCAGTTCTTC. Its translation: CASRARLAGVYNEQFF.

This sequence joins TRBV3-1 (or the pseudogene TRBV3-2) and TRBJ1-1; 7 nucleotides match TRBD1. Trimming removed 1 base from V and 4 bases from J; junction bases left unmatched: 12. This CDR3 has 17 amino acids. CDR1 is LGHDT, CDR2 YNNKEL, per germline (reference sequence). The CDR3 loop is CASSQGEQGKDGTEAFF. CDR3 bases: TGTGCCAGCAGCCAAGGGGAACAGGGGAAGGATGGCACTGAAGCTTTCTTT.

This sequence joins TRBV6-6 and TRBJ2-5, with TRBD2 matching over 7 bases. The germline CDR1 and CDR2 sequences are MNHNY and SVGAGI (reference sequence). The CDR3 covers 14 residues. V shed 5 bases and J 4 bases; nucleotides not matched to a gene: 7. The CDR3 spells CASSPSPGGETQYF. Written as DNA, the CDR3 is TGTGCCAGCAGTCCCTCCCCGGGGGGAGAGACCCAGTACTTC.

The sample holds one count of this clone. V usage is TRBV10-3 and J usage is TRBJ2-7; TRBD1 is a possible D gene (6 bases). CDR3 length equals 12 residues. Germline V lookup: CDR1 ENHRY, CDR2 SYGVKD. The V end was cut by 5 bases, the J end by 2 bases, with 7 bases between. Written as DNA, the CDR3 is TGTGCCATCAGTCGGGACACCTACGAGCAGTACTTC. Translating it yields CAISRDTYEQYF.